Sequencing of this T cell receptor (beta chain) was carried out in a study of blood T cells in healthy people across ages. Regarding the study as a whole: Long-lived donors had more naive CD4+ cells and higher diversity than aged donors. Strong correlation linked observed beta diversity and percent naive T cells. The unsorted PBMCs prevented any conclusive comparison of naive versus antigen-experienced cells.

Only a few counts were recorded for this clonotype. Its antigen is still unknown. Russia was home to the donors, healthy Caucasian individuals aged about 6 to 90. Deletions cut 0 bases from V and 7 bases from J, with 19 bases between. The CDR3 extends over 16 amino acids. CDR1 is DFQATT, CDR2 SNEGSKA, per germline (reference sequence). A second roughly 7 to 11 cycle PCR used barcoded and J-beta primers. Each CDR3 protein is one row after TCRdb ran MiXCR on the 5' RACE reads. The table includes about 1.8 million distinct CDR3 sequences, around 48% detected once. The chain joins TRBV20-1 to TRBJ1-5, with D possibly being TRBD1 (5 bases). Sequencing was performed on blood. The clonotype comes from a woman aged 35 to 49 in good health. The CDR3 loop reads CSARDRVTGLGQPQHF. In DNA form, the CDR3 reads TGCAGTGCTAGAGATCGTGTAACAGGTCTCGGACAGCCCCAGCATTTT.